The 17 T cell receptor beta chains below all came from one sample that was sequenced in a study of blood T cells in healthy people across ages. The use of a sample-barcoded 5' primer and a J-beta primer mix characterized a second PCR of roughly 6 to 11 cycles. One entry per CDR3 protein, called by TCRdb with MiXCR from the 5' RACE reads. This sample has 550,000 to 700,000 distinct CDR3 sequences, with approximately 30% found just once. Sequencing was carried out using blood. These receptors were taken from a woman aged 65 to 85 in good health.

The genes are TRBV10-3 and TRBJ1-3; 7 bases are a match to TRBD1. The germline CDR1 and CDR2 sequences are ENHRY and SYGVKD. The V gene end was trimmed by 7 bases and the J gene end by 4 bases; junction bases not matched to a gene: 10. CDR3 length: 15 amino acids. CDR3 loop: CAIMGGTGVGNTIYF. CDR3 sequence (DNA): TGTGCCATCATGGGGGGCACAGGGGTCGGAAACACCATATATTTT.

The chain combines TRBV20-1 with TRBJ2-3; perhaps TRBD2 as D (6 bases). Germline V gene sequence: CDR1 DFQATT, CDR2 SNEGSKA (reference sequence). V lost 4 bases and J lost 3, with 8 bases in between. The CDR3 sequence is 12 residues long. The CDR3 spells CSAIRGTDTQYF. CDR3 nucleotides: TGCAGTGCTATCCGGGGGACAGATACGCAGTATTTT.

The gene calls are TRBV12-3 or TRBV12-4 and TRBJ2-5; no clear D gene. The J call may not be correct, given that the DNA end is closer to TRBJ2-7. CDR3 length equals 13 residues. The CDR3 loop reads CASSLVASYEQYF. As DNA, the CDR3 is TGTGCCAGCAGTTTGGTGGCTAGCTACGAGCAGTACTTC.

The gene calls are TRBV29-1 and TRBJ1-1, with D perhaps matching TRBD1 (6 bases). Germline CDR1 is SQVTM and CDR2 is ANQGSEA. V lost 6 bases to trimming and J lost 5 bases, with 19 bases between them. The CDR3 sequence is 14 residues long. The CDR3 DNA sequence: TGCAGCGTGTCTACAGGAGTAGGGGGTACTGAAGCTTTCTTT. It translates to CSVSTGVGGTEAFF.

This clonotype was counted ten times or more. The chain has TRBV9 and TRBJ2-3; TRBD2 agrees at 9 bases. The V segment lost 1 base and the J segment 2 bases; nucleotides outside the gene matches: 8. This CDR3 has 17 residues. The germline CDR1 and CDR2 sequences are SGDLS and YYNGEE. The CDR3 reads CASSVLAGNSHTDTQYF. The CDR3 DNA reads as TGTGCCAGCAGCGTACTAGCGGGGAACTCACACACAGATACGCAGTATTTT.

CDR3 loop: CSVPDRATDTQYF. The CDR3 DNA follows: TGCAGTGTTCCGGACAGGGCCACAGATACGCAGTATTTT. V gene TRBV20-1 combines with J gene TRBJ2-3; 8 positions agree with TRBD1. The CDR3 sequence is 13 residues long. The J segment lost 2 bases and the V segment lost 7 bases, leaving 5 bases of the junction unmatched. Per the germline V gene, CDR1 is DFQATT and CDR2 is SNEGSKA (reference sequence).

Comments on this clonotype: Being one base from a much bigger clone, this may be a read error. This chain uses TRBV29-1 with TRBJ2-6, with a weak D call TRBD1 (5 bases). Germline CDR1 reads SQVTM; CDR2 reads ANQGSEA. CDR3 length: 13 amino acids. This chain's CDR3 is CSAYSSGANLLTF. The CDR3 DNA sequence: TGCAGCGCCTACAGCTCTGGGGCCAACCTCCTGACTTTC.

This clonotype was observed a handful of times. V is TRBV7-2 and J is TRBJ1-1; tentatively, D is TRBD1 (6 bases). The CDR3 is made up of 13 amino acids. Germline CDR1 is SGHTA and CDR2 is FQGNSA. V lost 8 bases and J 0 bases, leaving 10 bases between the germline ends. The CDR3 sequence is CASGTGLNTEAFF. CDR3 coding DNA: TGTGCCAGCGGTACAGGGTTGAACACTGAAGCTTTCTTT. The entire variable domain, with the rest obtained from reference TRBV7-2 and TRBJ1-1, is as follows: GAGVSQSPSNKVTEKGKDVELRCDPISGHTALYWYRQSLGQGLEFLIYFQGNSAPDKSGLPSDRFSAERTGGSVSTLTIQRTQQEDSAVYLCASGTGLNTEAFFGQGTRLTVV.

In this sample, this clonotype turned up a few times. The rearrangement joins TRBV12-3 or TRBV12-4 to TRBJ1-2; D remains unclear. The CDR3 runs 14 residues. Trimming removed 4 bases at V and 9 bases at J, with 18 bases between. CDR3 region: CASSSRSYLWSYTF. CDR3 nucleotides: TGTGCCAGCAGTTCCCGGTCTTACCTATGGAGCTACACCTTC.

This clonotype was picked up one time. The chain is built from TRBV7-9 and TRBJ1-3; no reliable D call. V lost 1 base, J lost 0 bases, and 10 bases lay in between. CDR3 size: 16 residues. CDR1 is SEHNR and CDR2 is FQNEAQ in the germline V gene (reference sequence). This chain's CDR3 is CASSLVKSSSGNTIYF. CDR3 DNA: TGTGCCAGCAGCTTAGTGAAGAGCTCCTCTGGAAACACCATATATTTT.

The rearrangement links TRBV6-6 to TRBJ1-1; the D is unclear. The V and J ends lost 10 bases and 0 bases respectively, with 12 bases between them. This CDR3 is 13 amino acids long. In germline, CDR1 is MNHNY, CDR2 SVGAGI (reference sequence). The CDR3 here is CAIQDLLNTEAFF. The CDR3, as DNA: TGTGCCATCCAGGACCTGTTGAACACTGAAGCTTTCTTT.

The chain combines TRBV28 with TRBJ2-4; 7 positions match TRBD1. V gave up 9 bases and J gave up 0 bases; unmatched junction bases: 2. The CDR3 has 13 residues. CDR1 and CDR2 from the germline V gene are MDHEN and SYDVKM. CDR3 loop: CASRQGAKNIQYF. The CDR3 DNA reads as TGTGCCAGTCGACAGGGAGCCAAAAACATTCAGTACTTC.

The rearrangement uses TRBV7-9 and TRBJ2-7; 9 positions match TRBD2. The J call may be incorrect, as the DNA end agrees better with TRBJ2-1. Germline V gene lookup returns CDR1 SEHNR and CDR2 FQNEAQ (reference sequence). The CDR3 sequence is 13 residues long. This CDR3 reads CASSRLAGYEQFF. As DNA, the CDR3 is TGTGCCAGCAGCCGTCTAGCGGGATATGAGCAGTTCTTC.

V usage is TRBV10-2 and J usage is TRBJ2-1, with 10 bases aligning to TRBD1. CDR1 and CDR2 from the germline V gene are WSHSY and SAAADI. The J segment lost 6 bases and the V segment lost 8 bases, leaving 4 bases of the junction unmatched. The CDR3 contains 13 residues. For the CDR3, the DNA is TGCGCCAGCGTGGACAGGGGGTCCAATGAGCAGTTCTTC. Its protein product is CASVDRGSNEQFF.

The J gene is TRBJ1-2, the V gene TRBV18; D might be TRBD1 (6 bases). V was shortened by 8 bases and J by 8 bases, with 18 bases between the two germline ends. In germline, CDR1 is KGHSH, CDR2 LQKENI. CDR3 size: 13 residues. In nucleotides, the CDR3 is TGTGCCAGCCACCAGTGGCCAGGGGAAGGCTACACCTTC. Amino acid sequence: CASHQWPGEGYTF.

The chain uses TRBV27 and TRBJ2-3; 10 bases agree with TRBD2. The CDR3 is 17 amino acids. The trim removed 5 bases at V and 3 bases at J, leaving 11 bases unmatched. Germline V gene data show CDR1 as MNHEY and CDR2 as SMNVEV (reference sequence). The CDR3 reads CASSRSYASGSTDTQYF. DNA for the CDR3: TGTGCCAGCAGTCGATCCTATGCTAGCGGGAGTACAGATACGCAGTATTTT.

The CDR3 region is CSARGGGHTVNQPQHF. The DNA for the CDR3 is TGCAGTGCTAGAGGGGGGGGACACACCGTGAATCAGCCCCAGCATTTT. The V and J genes are TRBV20-1 and TRBJ1-5; D perhaps matches TRBD1 (6 bases). The CDR3 has 16 residues. V lost 1 base, J lost 4 bases, and 17 bases lay in between. Germline CDR1 is DFQATT and CDR2 is SNEGSKA (reference sequence).